Below, one T cell receptor beta chain is given with its context. Its antigen is still unknown. Barcoded TCR alpha and TCR beta cDNA libraries with UMIs came from 5'RACE using constant-segment primers. MiXCR, run by TCRdb on the 5' RACE reads, gives a single entry per CDR3 protein. The repertoire holds 300,000 to 350,000 distinct CDR3 sequences, with more than 13% as singletons. These data come from a study of T-cell memory formation after mild COVID-19. Study overall: Largely donor-specific TCR clusters were found. Study-wide results and limits: Clones that contracted from day 15 to 85 were balanced CD4/CD8, while later expanders leaned CD4+. The main location of contracting CD4+ clones was CM and EM, and that of contracting CD8+ clones was EMRA.

The receptor's source is a man between 18 and 29 years old who had mild COVID-19 (a few samples of this study predate the infection). Cell type and time point are not known. The specimen was PBMCs or a T cell subset sorted from them (not recorded which).

The CDR3 DNA is TGTGCCAGCAGCTTCGGACAGACCTTCTCTGGAAACACCATATATTTT. It is translated as CASSFGQTFSGNTIYF. The genes are TRBV11-1 and TRBJ1-3; D is possibly TRBD1 (6 bases). Germline-derived CDR1 and CDR2 are SGHAT and FQDESV (reference sequence). V lost 3 bases, J lost 0 bases, and 12 bases lay in between. CDR3 length: 16 residues.